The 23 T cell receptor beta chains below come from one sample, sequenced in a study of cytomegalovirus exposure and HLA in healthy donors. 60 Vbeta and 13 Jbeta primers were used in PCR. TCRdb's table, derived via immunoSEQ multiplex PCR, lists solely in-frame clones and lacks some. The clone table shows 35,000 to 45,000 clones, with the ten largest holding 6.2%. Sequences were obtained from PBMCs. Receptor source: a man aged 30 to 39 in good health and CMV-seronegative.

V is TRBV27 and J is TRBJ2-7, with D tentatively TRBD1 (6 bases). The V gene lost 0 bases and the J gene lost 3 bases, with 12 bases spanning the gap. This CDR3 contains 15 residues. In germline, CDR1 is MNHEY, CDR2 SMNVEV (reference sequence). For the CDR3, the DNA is TGTGCCAGCAGTTTATCCTGGCAGGGGATCTACGAGCAGTACTTC. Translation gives CASSLSWQGIYEQYF.

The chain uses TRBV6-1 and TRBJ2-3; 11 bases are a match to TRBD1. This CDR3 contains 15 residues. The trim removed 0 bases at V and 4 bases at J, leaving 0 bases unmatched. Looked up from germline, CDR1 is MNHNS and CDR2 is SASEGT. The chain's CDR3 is CASSEAGQGADTQYF. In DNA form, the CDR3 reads TGTGCCAGCAGTGAAGCGGGACAGGGGGCAGATACGCAGTATTTT.

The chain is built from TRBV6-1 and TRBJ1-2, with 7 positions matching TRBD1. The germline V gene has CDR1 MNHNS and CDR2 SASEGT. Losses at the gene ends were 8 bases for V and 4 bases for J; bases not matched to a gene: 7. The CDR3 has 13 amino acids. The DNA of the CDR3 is TGTGCCAGCGCCCGGACAGGCACCTATGGCTACACCTTC. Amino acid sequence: CASARTGTYGYTF.

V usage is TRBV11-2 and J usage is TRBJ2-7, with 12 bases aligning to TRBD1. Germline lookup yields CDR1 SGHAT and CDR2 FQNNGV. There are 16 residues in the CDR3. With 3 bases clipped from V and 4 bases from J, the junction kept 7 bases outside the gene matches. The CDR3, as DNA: TGTGCCAGCAGCTTCAACCGGGACAGGGGGCTTTACGAGCAGTACTTC. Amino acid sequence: CASSFNRDRGLYEQYF.

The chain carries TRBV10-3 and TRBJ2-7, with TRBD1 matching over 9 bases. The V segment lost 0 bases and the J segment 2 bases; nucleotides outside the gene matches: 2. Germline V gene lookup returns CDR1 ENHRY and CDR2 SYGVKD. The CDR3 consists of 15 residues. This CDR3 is CAISESTGGTYEQYF. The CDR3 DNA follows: TGTGCCATCAGTGAGTCAACAGGGGGCACCTACGAGCAGTACTTC.

Here the CDR3 DNA reads TGTGCCAGTAGGACAGGGGCGTCCACCGGGGAGCTGTTTTTT. It codes for CASRTGASTGELFF. This chain links TRBV19 with TRBJ2-2; the match to TRBD1 covers 8 bases. Germline V lookup: CDR1 LNHDA, CDR2 SQIVND (reference sequence). CDR3 length: 14 amino acids. The J segment lost 4 bases and the V segment lost 6 bases, leaving 4 bases of the junction unmatched.

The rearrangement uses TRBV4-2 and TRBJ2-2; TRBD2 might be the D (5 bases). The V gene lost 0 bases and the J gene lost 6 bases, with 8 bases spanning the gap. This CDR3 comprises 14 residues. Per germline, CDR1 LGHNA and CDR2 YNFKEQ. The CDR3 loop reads CASSQDRGPGELFF. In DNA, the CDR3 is TGTGCCAGCAGCCAAGATCGGGGTCCCGGGGAGCTGTTTTTT.

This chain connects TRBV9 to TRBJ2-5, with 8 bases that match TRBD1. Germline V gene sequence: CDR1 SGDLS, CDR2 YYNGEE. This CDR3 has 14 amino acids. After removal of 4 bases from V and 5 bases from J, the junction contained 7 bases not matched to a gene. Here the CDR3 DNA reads TGTGCCAGCAGCCTACGGACAGGGAGGGAGACCCAGTACTTC. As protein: CASSLRTGRETQYF.

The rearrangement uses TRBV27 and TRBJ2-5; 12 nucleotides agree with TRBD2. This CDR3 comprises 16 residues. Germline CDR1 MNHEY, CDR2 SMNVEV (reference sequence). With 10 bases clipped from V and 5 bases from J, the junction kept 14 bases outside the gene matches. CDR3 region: CATIPRLAGDRETQYF. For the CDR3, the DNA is TGTGCCACCATCCCGAGACTAGCGGGAGACCGTGAGACCCAGTACTTC.

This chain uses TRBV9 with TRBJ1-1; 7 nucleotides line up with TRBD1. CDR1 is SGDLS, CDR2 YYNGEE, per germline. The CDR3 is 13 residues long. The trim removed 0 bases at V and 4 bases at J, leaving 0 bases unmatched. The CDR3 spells CASSVDRGTEAFF. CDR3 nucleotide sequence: TGTGCCAGCAGCGTAGACAGGGGCACTGAAGCTTTCTTT.

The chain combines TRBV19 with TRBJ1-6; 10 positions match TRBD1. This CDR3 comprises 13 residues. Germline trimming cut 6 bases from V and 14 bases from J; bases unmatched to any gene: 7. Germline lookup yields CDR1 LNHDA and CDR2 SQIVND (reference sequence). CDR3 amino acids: CASSDRGRGSLHF. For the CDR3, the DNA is TGTGCCAGTAGCGACAGGGGGCGGGGGTCCCTCCACTTT. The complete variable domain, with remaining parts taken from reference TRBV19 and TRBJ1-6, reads DGGITQSPKYLFRKEGQNVTLSCEQNLNHDAMYWYRQDPGQGLRLIYYSQIVNDFQKGDIAEGYSVSREKKESFPLTVTSAQKNPTAFYLCASSDRGRGSLHFGNGTRLTVT.

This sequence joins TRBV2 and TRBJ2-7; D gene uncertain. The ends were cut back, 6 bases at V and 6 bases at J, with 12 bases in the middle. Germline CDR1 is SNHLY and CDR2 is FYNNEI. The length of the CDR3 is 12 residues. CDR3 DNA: TGTGCCAGCAGCTCCCTTCGAGTCGAGCAGTACTTC. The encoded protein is CASSSLRVEQYF.

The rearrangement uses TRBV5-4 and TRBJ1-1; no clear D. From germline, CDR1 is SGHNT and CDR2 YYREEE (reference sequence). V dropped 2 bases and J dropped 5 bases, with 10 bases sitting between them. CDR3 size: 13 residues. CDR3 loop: CASSFNPGTEAFF. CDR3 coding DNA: TGTGCCAGCAGCTTCAATCCAGGAACTGAAGCTTTCTTT.

The CDR3 DNA reads TGCGCCAGCAGCCCCAAGGGGCTCGAAGGGTTCTTTACAGATACGCAGTATTTT. This gives the protein CASSPKGLEGFFTDTQYF. The rearrangement uses TRBV4-3 and TRBJ2-3, with D perhaps matching TRBD1 (5 bases). Germline loops: CDR1 LGHNA, CDR2 YSLEER. Between the trimmed V and J ends, which lost 4 bases and 3 bases, there was a span of 23 bases. The CDR3 runs to 18 residues.

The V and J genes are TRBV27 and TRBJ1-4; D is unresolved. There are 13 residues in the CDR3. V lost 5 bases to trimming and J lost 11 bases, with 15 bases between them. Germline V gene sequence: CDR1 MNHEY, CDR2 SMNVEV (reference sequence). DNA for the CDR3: TGTGCCAGCAGTCCCGGACTGGCTGGTAAACTGTTTTTT. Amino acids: CASSPGLAGKLFF.

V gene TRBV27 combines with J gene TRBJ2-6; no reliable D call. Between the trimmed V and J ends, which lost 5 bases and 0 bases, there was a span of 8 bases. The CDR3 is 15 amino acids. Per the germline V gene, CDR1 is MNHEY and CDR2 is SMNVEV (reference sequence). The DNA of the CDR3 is TGTGCCAGCAGTCACACCCGCTCTGGGGCCAACGTCCTGACTTTC. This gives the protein CASSHTRSGANVLTF.

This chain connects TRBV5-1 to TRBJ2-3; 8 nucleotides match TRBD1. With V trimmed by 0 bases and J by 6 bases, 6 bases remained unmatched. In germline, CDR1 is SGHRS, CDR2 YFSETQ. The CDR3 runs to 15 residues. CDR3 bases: TGCGCCAGCAGCTTGGGGCAGGGGGCGTCGGATACGCAGTATTTT. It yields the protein CASSLGQGASDTQYF.

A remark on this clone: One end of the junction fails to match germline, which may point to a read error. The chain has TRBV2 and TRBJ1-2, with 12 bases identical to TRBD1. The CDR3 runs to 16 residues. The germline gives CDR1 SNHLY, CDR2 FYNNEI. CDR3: CASREVTGTGGDGYTF. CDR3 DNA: TGTGCCAGCAGGGAAGTCACCGGGACAGGGGGCGATGGCTACACCTTC.

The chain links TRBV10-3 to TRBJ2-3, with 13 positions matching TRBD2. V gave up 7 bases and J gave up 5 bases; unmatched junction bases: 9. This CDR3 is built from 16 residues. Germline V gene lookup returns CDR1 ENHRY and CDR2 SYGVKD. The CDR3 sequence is CAITPGTSGKKDTQYF. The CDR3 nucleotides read TGTGCCATCACCCCCGGGACTAGCGGGAAGAAAGATACGCAGTATTTT.

CDR3 protein: CASSLDGKGLDGYTF. CDR3 bases: TGCGCCAGCAGCTTGGACGGGAAGGGCCTGGATGGCTACACCTTC. V is TRBV5-1 and J is TRBJ1-2; no reliable D call. Trimming took 0 bases from V and 6 from J, leaving 15 bases between them. The CDR3 is made up of 15 amino acids. Germline CDR1 is SGHRS and CDR2 is YFSETQ.

The CDR3, as DNA: TGCGCCAGCAGCATTAGCGGGGGGTCCTACGAGCAGTACTTC. Translation: CASSISGGSYEQYF. The chain couples TRBV5-1 to TRBJ2-7; 10 nucleotides align to TRBD2. Germline CDR1 is SGHRS and CDR2 is YFSETQ. The V gene end was trimmed by 4 bases and the J gene end by 1 base; junction bases not matched to a gene: 2. The CDR3 is made up of 14 amino acids.

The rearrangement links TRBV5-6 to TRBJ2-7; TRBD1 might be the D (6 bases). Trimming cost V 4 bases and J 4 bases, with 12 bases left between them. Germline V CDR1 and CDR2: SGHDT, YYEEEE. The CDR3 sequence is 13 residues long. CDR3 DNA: TGTGCCAGCAGCCCCGGGACAAGATACGAGCAGTACTTC. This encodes CASSPGTRYEQYF.

Here the CDR3 reads CASRMTGGYEQYF. The CDR3 DNA reads as TGTGCCAGTAGAATGACAGGGGGCTACGAGCAGTACTTC. The chain recombines TRBV19 with TRBJ2-7, with 9 bases fitting TRBD1. With 6 bases clipped from V and 3 bases from J, the junction kept 3 bases outside the gene matches. Germline V gene sequence: CDR1 LNHDA, CDR2 SQIVND (reference sequence). The length of the CDR3 is 13 residues.